This entry describes one T cell receptor (beta chain). This CDR3 spans 16 amino acids. Germline loops: CDR1 SGHTA, CDR2 FQGNSA. Trimming stripped 5 bases from V and 8 bases from J, with 24 bases between. The data are from a study of blood T cell repertoires in COVID-19. Overall study: Acute and convalescent COVID-19 specimens originated in the United States, Italy and Spain. PBMCs, B-cell-depleted T cells, or T cells were the source of the cDNA or gDNA that made up the material.

Clones were sequenced by immunoSEQ multiplex PCR, and TCRdb holds only the in-frame ones, with some missing. The table has about 16,000 clones, almost 90% seen once. The sequenced material came from peripheral blood. The chain couples TRBV7-2 to TRBJ1-2, with a possible D match to TRBD1 (6 bases). This TCR was sampled from a human donor in a cohort sampled during active COVID-19. The CDR3 reads CASSPEQGISMKGYTF. CDR3 bases: TGTGCCAGCAGCCCCGAACAGGGAATTTCTATGAAGGGCTACACCTTC.